One sample yielded the 11 T cell receptor beta chains listed below, sequenced in a study of blood T cells in healthy people across ages. The second PCR ran about 6 to 12 cycles with a sample-barcoded 5' primer and J-beta primers. From the 5' RACE reads, TCRdb called clonotypes with MiXCR, one entry per CDR3 protein. This table has over 550,000 distinct CDR3 sequences, around 31% appearing once. Sequenced sample: blood. Every receptor here comes from a woman older than 75 in good health.

The rearrangement uses TRBV28 and TRBJ2-3, with D possibly TRBD2 on 7 matching bases. The V end was cut by 10 bases, the J end by 0 bases, with 11 bases between. Germline CDR1 is MDHEN and CDR2 is SYDVKM. The CDR3 has 13 residues. The CDR3 region has the DNA TGTGCCACCCGGGGGGCTAGCACAGATACGCAGTATTTT. This sequence encodes CATRGASTDTQYF.

This clonotype was counted many times. The genes are TRBV5-5 and TRBJ2-5; D may correspond to TRBD1 or TRBD2 (5 bases each). Germline CDR1 and CDR2: SGHKS and YYEKEE (reference sequence). The ends were cut back, 2 bases at V and 2 bases at J, with 13 bases in the middle. The CDR3 sequence is 15 residues long. CDR3 region: CASSFGAGQQETQYF. The CDR3 coding sequence is TGTGCCAGCAGCTTCGGGGCAGGTCAGCAAGAGACCCAGTACTTC.

The chain recombines TRBV20-1 with TRBJ1-2, with TRBD1 matching over 8 bases. V gave up 4 bases and J gave up 8 bases; unmatched junction bases: 3. The CDR3 extends over 11 amino acids. Germline V CDR1 and CDR2: DFQATT, SNEGSKA (reference sequence). CDR3 region: CSATGGQGYTF. The DNA for the CDR3 is TGCAGTGCTACAGGGGGCCAAGGCTACACCTTC.

The rearrangement joins TRBV7-9 to TRBJ2-3; perhaps D is TRBD1 or TRBD2 (5 bases each). The CDR3 runs to 16 residues. CDR1 and CDR2 from the germline V gene are SEHNR and FQNEAQ (reference sequence). V was trimmed by 5 bases and J by 6 bases, leaving 21 bases between them. CDR3 loop: CASSQRGSGEGDTQYF. The CDR3 bases are TGTGCCAGCAGCCAGAGAGGAAGCGGCGAGGGGGATACGCAGTATTTT.

This clonotype was detected ten times or more. CDR3 region: CASSRDRVEDTQYF. The CDR3 bases are TGTGCCAGCAGCCGGGACAGGGTTGAAGATACGCAGTATTTT. The chain joins TRBV4-2 to TRBJ2-3; 9 bases map to TRBD1. Trimming removed 4 bases from V and 5 bases from J; junction bases left unmatched: 4. The CDR3 consists of 14 residues. Germline assignment: CDR1 LGHNA and CDR2 YNFKEQ.

The chain couples TRBV5-5 to TRBJ1-2, with TRBD1 matching over 7 bases. CDR3 length equals 14 residues. Trimming at V came to 1 base and at J to 8 bases, leaving 8 bases not matched to a gene. Germline V gene lookup returns CDR1 SGHKS and CDR2 YYEKEE (reference sequence). The CDR3 nucleotides read TGTGCCAGCAGCTTGATTAGGGGGCGGGTCGGCTACACCTTC. It encodes CASSLIRGRVGYTF.

This clonotype was seen a handful of times. The chain links TRBV7-9 to TRBJ2-2; no clear D. The CDR3 is 13 residues long. The germline V gene has CDR1 SEHNR and CDR2 FQNEAQ (reference sequence). V was pared by 4 bases and J by 6 bases, with 9 bases between. The CDR3 here is CASSSELAGELFF. For the CDR3, the DNA is TGTGCCAGCAGCTCGGAATTGGCCGGGGAGCTGTTTTTT.

This chain uses TRBV7-2 with TRBJ2-2, with no clear D. V shed 5 bases and J shed 0 bases, with 13 bases lying between them. CDR3 length: 16 amino acids. Germline V gene sequence: CDR1 SGHTA, CDR2 FQGNSA. This CDR3 is CASSPAPPPNTGELFF. Here the CDR3 DNA reads TGTGCCAGCAGCCCAGCTCCCCCGCCGAACACCGGGGAGCTGTTTTTT. Supplemented by reference TRBV7-2 and TRBJ2-2, the full variable domain reads GAGVSQSPSNKVTEKGKDVELRCDPISGHTALYWYRQSLGQGLEFLIYFQGNSAPDKSGLPSDRFSAERTGGSVSTLTIQRTQQEDSAVYLCASSPAPPPNTGELFFGEGSRLTVL.

Points on this clonotype: A read error may explain this, as a much larger clone is one base away. This chain connects TRBV29-1 to TRBJ1-2; no reliable D call. The V gene's germline CDR1 is SQVTM and CDR2 ANQGSEA. The CDR3 contains 13 residues. The CDR3 region is CSVEEPILYDYTF. The CDR3 DNA sequence: TGCAGCGTTGAAGAGCCGATTCTCTATGACTACACCTTC. Supplemented by reference TRBV29-1 and TRBJ1-2, the full variable domain reads SAVISQKPSRDICQRGTSLTIQCQVDSQVTMMFWYRQQPGQSLTLIATANQGSEATYESGFVIDKFPISRPNLTFSTLTVSNMSPEDSSIYLCSVEEPILYDYTFGSGTRLTVV.

The V and J genes are TRBV6-2 or TRBV6-3 and TRBJ2-1; 11 nucleotides line up with TRBD2. The CDR3 runs to 16 residues. Per the germline V gene, CDR1 is MNHEY and CDR2 is SVGEGT. V trimming: 0 bases; J trimming: 3 bases; junction bases outside the gene matches: 1. CDR3 nucleotide sequence: TGTGCCAGCAGTTACTCCACTAGCGGGGGCTACAATGAGCAGTTCTTC. Protein: CASSYSTSGGYNEQFF.

This clonotype was detected many times. This chain joins TRBV10-3 and TRBJ2-7, with TRBD1 matching 7 bases. Germline values: CDR1 ENHRY, CDR2 SYGVKD. V gave up 2 bases and J gave up 0 bases; unmatched junction bases: 16. CDR3 size: 19 residues. The CDR3 is CAISEPPRGTATFSYEQYF. CDR3 DNA sequence: TGTGCCATCAGTGAGCCTCCCCGTGGGACAGCGACTTTCTCCTACGAGCAGTACTTC.